This T cell receptor (beta chain) comes out of a study of a mutant IDH1 vaccine in newly diagnosed glioma. Study-wide context: Vaccinations, eight in total, occurred in weeks 1, 3, 5, 7, 11, 15, 19, 23. The treated population exhibited a male proportion of about 62%, a female proportion of about 40%, and a mean age of approximately 42 years. Beforehand, treatment had been radiotherapy, temozolomide, or both; the majority received both.

In the case of this clone: What it recognizes is unknown.

V lost 11 bases and J lost 5; bases outside the gene matches: 9. CDR3 length: 14 amino acids. Per germline, CDR1 MGHDK and CDR2 SYGVNS. Time point described: week 11, during vaccination. Every vaccination contained 300 ug of the mutant IDH1 20-mer peptide and was paired with topical imiquimod. Each donor presented with a new WHO grade 3 or 4 astrocytoma that tested IDH1-mutant and showed ATRX loss. Sequencing was performed with immunoSEQ multiplex PCR; in TCRdb, only in-frame clones are kept and a portion is missing. The sample holds fewer than 35,000 clones, roughly 78% seen once. The chain uses TRBV25-1 and TRBJ2-2; 9 nucleotides align to TRBD1. This TCR was recovered from a man aged 25 to 40 with glioma. Sequencing was performed on PBMCs, taken from a glioma patient whose treatment included an IDH1 peptide vaccine. The CDR3: CASQEQGATGELFF. As DNA, the CDR3 is TGTGCCTCTCAGGAACAGGGGGCTACCGGGGAGCTGTTTTTT.